The rows below give T cell receptor beta chains drawn from one sample of a study of T cells in tuberculosis. TCRdb's copy holds only in-frame clones and misses some; the assay was immunoSEQ multiplex PCR. The profile shows 54,000 or so clones, 81% of them singletons. The sample taken for sequencing was CD1b-GMM tetramer-negative cells sorted from PBMCs. Every receptor here comes from an adult woman with latent tuberculosis. CDR3s leave out the opening cysteine and the closing phenylalanine or tryptophan.

v_gene	len	j_gene	CDR3aa
TRBV9	13	TRBJ2-1	ASSEGQAPGNEQF
TRBV19	12	TRBJ2-4	ASSGDWNKNIQY
TRBV7-3	13	TRBJ2-2	ASSRLAGSPGELF
TRBV6-1	9	TRBJ2-1	ASNRDTSQF
TRBV2	13	TRBJ2-2	ASSAVTDYTGELF
TRBV7-8	14	TRBJ2-2	ASKIIQTSNTGELF
TRBV2	12	TRBJ1-5	ASRGGQENQPQH
TRBV7-2	13	TRBJ2-7	ASSLYNLGAYEQY
TRBV5-1	17	TRBJ2-3	ASISTPGLAGTSTDTQY
TRBV19	10	TRBJ1-4	ASTVVGEKLF
TRBV5-1	13	TRBJ2-5	ASSLGGTGAETQY
TRBV5-1	12	TRBJ2-1	ASSLSGRADEQF
TRBV6-5	11	TRBJ1-6	ASRDRANSPLH
TRBV19	13	TRBJ2-2	ASSDRGRGTGELF
TRBV5-1	14	TRBJ2-1	ASRGGLLAGYNEQF
TRBV11-2	10	TRBJ2-7	ASSLVTGGLY
TRBV6-6	12	TRBJ2-1	ASSPRDSNNEQF
TRBV15	15	TRBJ2-2	ATSRDRLAGITGELF
TRBV11-3	10	TRBJ2-3	ASSFRGDTQY
TRBV5-1	17	TRBJ2-7	ASSPAGRVRGSRLHEQY
TRBV5-6	14	TRBJ1-2	ASSLAGGGRTYGYT
TRBV14	19	TRBJ2-3	ASSPTLGLAGGPVGTDTQY
TRBV6-6	14	TRBJ2-1	ASSARRLAGFNEQF
TRBV15	14	TRBJ2-1	ATSPWGASGDNEQF
TRBV28	14	TRBJ2-5	ASSTLRTGTQETQY
TRBV6-5	11	TRBJ2-5	ASSFTLEGGQY